These 5 T cell receptor beta chains were all obtained from the same sample, sequenced in a study of blood T cell repertoires in COVID-19. The data were produced by immunoSEQ multiplex PCR, yet TCRdb's version contains in-frame clones alone and is incomplete. The repertoire holds approximately 210,000 clones, with about four fifths as singletons. The specimen was peripheral blood. These receptors came from a woman between 40 and 55 years old with acute or convalescent COVID-19.

In DNA, the CDR3 is TGTGCCAGCAGTTTAGCCCGCTACGAGCAGTACTTC. It translates to CASSLARYEQYF. The V and J genes are TRBV12-3 or TRBV12-4 and TRBJ2-7; no definite D call. The CDR3 runs 12 residues. The ends were cut back, 0 bases at V and 3 bases at J, with 3 bases in the middle.

This clone was counted between two and nine times. The chain joins TRBV5-8 to TRBJ2-5; 7 nucleotides match TRBD1. The CDR3 has 14 residues. From germline, CDR1 is SGHTS and CDR2 YDEGEE. V lost 4 bases and J lost 5; bases outside the gene matches: 8. The CDR3 bases are TGTGCCAGCAGCGACACAGGGGTCGAGGAGACCCAGTACTTC. Translating gives CASSDTGVEETQYF.

This clone was found once. The chain recombines TRBV6-6 with TRBJ2-2, with 8 positions matching TRBD1. Looked up from germline, CDR1 is MNHNY and CDR2 is SVGAGI (reference sequence). This CDR3 is built from 15 residues. V was clipped by 6 bases and J by 6 bases; unmatched bases: 9. CDR3 sequence reads: CASSTGQGWSGELFF. The CDR3 nucleotides read TGTGCCAGCAGCACCGGACAGGGCTGGTCCGGGGAGCTGTTTTTT.

A single count supports this clone. DNA for the CDR3: TGCGCCAGCACCAGCGGAGGGTTGAATGAGCAGTTCTTC. Its protein product is CASTSGGLNEQFF. The V call is TRBV10-2, the J call TRBJ2-1, with D tentatively TRBD2 (6 bases). The CDR3 runs 13 residues. Germline CDR1 WSHSY, CDR2 SAAADI. Deletions cut 7 bases from V and 7 bases from J, with 14 bases between.

The rearrangement joins TRBV6-2 or TRBV6-3 to TRBJ2-7; 8 nucleotides match TRBD1. CDR1 and CDR2 (germline): MNHEY, SVGEGT. This CDR3 has 15 amino acids. The ends lost 5 bases at V and 3 bases at J; junction bases unmatched: 9. The CDR3 region is CASSPRTGSSYEQYF. The CDR3 DNA reads TGTGCCAGCAGTCCACGGACAGGGAGTAGCTACGAGCAGTACTTC.